This entry is about one TCR beta chain. These data are taken from a study of cytomegalovirus exposure and HLA in healthy donors. The study ran its PCR with 60 Vbeta and 13 Jbeta primers. Only in-frame clones appear in the TCRdb table, and some are missing; sequencing was by immunoSEQ multiplex PCR. The sample consists of 120,000 or so clones, about a sixth of them appearing once. The receptor's source is a female donor in good health and CMV-seropositive. Sequencing input: PBMCs.

The CDR3 here is CASGTVRFGEQYF. In DNA, the CDR3 is TGTGCATCCGGGACAGTGAGGTTTGGCGAGCAGTACTTC. The rearrangement links TRBV6-1 to TRBJ2-7; TRBD1 aligns across 7 bases. Germline V lookup: CDR1 MNHNS, CDR2 SASEGT. This CDR3 has 13 amino acids.